This is a list of T cell receptor beta chains from one sample in a study of OX40 agonist ivuxolimab in advanced cancers. The method was immunoSEQ multiplex PCR; TCRdb's version includes in-frame clones alone and lacks a portion of them. The data hold over 45,000 clones, with over 65% observed a single time. Specimen: CD4+ or CD8+ T cells sorted from blood, collected in a trial of the OX40 agonist ivuxolimab. Receptor source: an adult with an advanced solid tumor such as melanoma, head and neck, liver or kidney cancer. Both conserved end residues are part of each CDR3. Fields, in order: CDR3 DNA, CDR3 protein, clone size, V gene, J gene, D gene. D genes are given only for firm matches. Where a row states a size, it is once, few, many or the class of an expanded clone; other rows omit it.

CDR3 DNA: TGTGCCAGCAGTGCCTCACAGGGGGCCGGGAATGGCTACACCTTC
CDR3 protein: CASSASQGAGNGYTF
clone size: -
V gene: TRBV6-1
J gene: TRBJ1-2
D gene: TRBD1

CDR3 DNA: TGTGCCAGCAGCTTAGGAGACAGGAGGAACACTGAAGCTTTCTTT
CDR3 protein: CASSLGDRRNTEAFF
clone size: -
V gene: TRBV7-9
J gene: TRBJ1-1
D gene: -

CDR3 DNA: TGTGCCAGCAGCCACGGGATAAACACTGAAGCTTTCTTT
CDR3 protein: CASSHGINTEAFF
clone size: -
V gene: TRBV6-6
J gene: TRBJ1-1
D gene: -

CDR3 DNA: TGCGCCAGCAGCCGGGAGACTAGCGGGGGAGTCTACGAGCAGTACTTC
CDR3 protein: CASSRETSGGVYEQYF
clone size: -
V gene: TRBV5-1
J gene: TRBJ2-7
D gene: TRBD2

CDR3 DNA: TGTGCCAGCAGTGCACGACTAGCGGGGACGGGAGATACGCAGTATTTT
CDR3 protein: CASSARLAGTGDTQYF
clone size: once
V gene: TRBV2
J gene: TRBJ2-3
D gene: TRBD2

CDR3 DNA: TGTGCCAGTAGTATTCAGGGTGGCGATCAGCCCCAGCATTTT
CDR3 protein: CASSIQGGDQPQHF
clone size: -
V gene: TRBV19
J gene: TRBJ1-5
D gene: -

CDR3 DNA: TGTGCCTCCTACGGGATCCTAACTGCCTCACCCCTCCACTTT
CDR3 protein: CASYGILTASPLHF
clone size: few
V gene: TRBV2
J gene: TRBJ1-6
D gene: -

CDR3 DNA: TGTGCCAGCAGCCTTGGGGGATCCAAAAACATTCAGTACTTC
CDR3 protein: CASSLGGSKNIQYF
clone size: once
V gene: TRBV11-3
J gene: TRBJ2-4
D gene: -

CDR3 DNA: TGTGCCAGCAGTTACGTAGGGACAGGGGTTGGCGAGCAGTTCTTC
CDR3 protein: CASSYVGTGVGEQFF
clone size: -
V gene: TRBV6-5
J gene: TRBJ2-1
D gene: TRBD1

CDR3 DNA: TGTGCCAGCAGTGTGTGGGGGGGTATCACAGATACGCAGTATTTT
CDR3 protein: CASSVWGGITDTQYF
clone size: -
V gene: TRBV6-1
J gene: TRBJ2-3
D gene: TRBD2

CDR3 DNA: TGTGCCAGCAGCCTAAAGAGGGAAACGAACACCGGGGAGCTGTTTTTT
CDR3 protein: CASSLKRETNTGELFF
clone size: -
V gene: TRBV7-9
J gene: TRBJ2-2
D gene: -

CDR3 DNA: TGTGCCAGTAGAGACAGAGGTCATCGTGATTCACCCCTCCACTTT
CDR3 protein: CASRDRGHRDSPLHF
clone size: few
V gene: TRBV19
J gene: TRBJ1-6
D gene: -

CDR3 DNA: TGCGCCAGCAGCCGGGAAGATACGCAGTATTTT
CDR3 protein: CASSREDTQYF
clone size: few
V gene: TRBV4-3
J gene: TRBJ2-3
D gene: -

CDR3 DNA: TGTGCCAGCAGCTATGACTGGAATAGCAATCAGCCCCAGCATTTT
CDR3 protein: CASSYDWNSNQPQHF
clone size: -
V gene: TRBV11-2
J gene: TRBJ1-5
D gene: -

CDR3 DNA: TGTGCCAGCAGCCCCCGCATTGGCTCTGGAAACACCATATATTTT
CDR3 protein: CASSPRIGSGNTIYF
clone size: -
V gene: TRBV7-2
J gene: TRBJ1-3
D gene: -

CDR3 DNA: TGTGCCAGCAGCTCCTTAGCGGGAGGGGGGGGAGGTACGCAGTATTTT
CDR3 protein: CASSSLAGGGGGTQYF
clone size: -
V gene: TRBV7-8
J gene: TRBJ2-3
D gene: TRBD2

CDR3 DNA: TGTGCCAGCAGTGTGACCTACACGACAGATACGCAGTATTTT
CDR3 protein: CASSVTYTTDTQYF
clone size: -
V gene: TRBV28
J gene: TRBJ2-3
D gene: -

CDR3 DNA: TGTGCCACCCGGGACAGGGGAAGAGATACGCAGTATTTT
CDR3 protein: CATRDRGRDTQYF
clone size: -
V gene: TRBV2
J gene: TRBJ2-3
D gene: TRBD1

CDR3 DNA: TGTGCCAGCAGCCCAGACAGGTCCTACGAGCAGTACTTC
CDR3 protein: CASSPDRSYEQYF
clone size: -
V gene: TRBV7-9
J gene: TRBJ2-7
D gene: -

CDR3 DNA: TGTGCCAGCAGCTCCCTTGTAGGTAGCGGGATGGGTGAGCAGTTCTTC
CDR3 protein: CASSSLVGSGMGEQFF
clone size: once
V gene: TRBV7-3
J gene: TRBJ2-1
D gene: TRBD2